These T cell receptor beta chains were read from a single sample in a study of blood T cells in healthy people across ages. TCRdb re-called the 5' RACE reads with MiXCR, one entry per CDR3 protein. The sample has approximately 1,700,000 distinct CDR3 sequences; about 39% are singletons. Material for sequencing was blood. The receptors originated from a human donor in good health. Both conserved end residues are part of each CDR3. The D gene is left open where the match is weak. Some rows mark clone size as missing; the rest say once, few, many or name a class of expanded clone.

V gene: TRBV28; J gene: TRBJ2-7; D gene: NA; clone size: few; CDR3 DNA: TGTGCCAGCAGTCCCACGGCCTCTATAAACGAGCAGTACTTC; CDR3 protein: CASSPTASINEQYF
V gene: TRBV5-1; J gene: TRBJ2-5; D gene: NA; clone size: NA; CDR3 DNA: TGCGCCAGCAGCGTTATACACGGGAGAAGAGGGACCCAGTACTTC; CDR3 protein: CASSVIHGRRGTQYF
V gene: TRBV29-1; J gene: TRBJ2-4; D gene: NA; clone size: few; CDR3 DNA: TGCAGCGTTGCCCACAATGAGCAGTACTTC; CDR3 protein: CSVAHNEQYF
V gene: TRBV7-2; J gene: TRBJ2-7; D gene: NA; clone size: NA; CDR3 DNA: TGTGCCAGCAGCCCAGGCAGGGGCCAATACTACGAGCAGTACTTC; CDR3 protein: CASSPGRGQYYEQYF
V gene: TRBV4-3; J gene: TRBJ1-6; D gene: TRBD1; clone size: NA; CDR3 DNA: TGCGCCGGCAGCCAAGTAGTTCGACAGGGAACGATGAACTCACCCCTCCACTTT; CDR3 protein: CAGSQVVRQGTMNSPLHF
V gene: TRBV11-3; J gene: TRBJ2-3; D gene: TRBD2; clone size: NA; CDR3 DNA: TGTGCCAGCAGCTTAAAGCGGGGGGCAGGCGATACGCAGTATTTT; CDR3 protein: CASSLKRGAGDTQYF
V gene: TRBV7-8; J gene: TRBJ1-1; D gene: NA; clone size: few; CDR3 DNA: TGTGCCAGCAGCTTATTTCAGGGCGCGAACACTGAAGCTTTCTTT; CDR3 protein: CASSLFQGANTEAFF
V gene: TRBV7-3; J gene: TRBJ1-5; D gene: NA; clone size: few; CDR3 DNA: TGTGCCAGCAGCCCTCTTGGGGGGAGGGATCAGCCCCAGCATTTT; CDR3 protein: CASSPLGGRDQPQHF
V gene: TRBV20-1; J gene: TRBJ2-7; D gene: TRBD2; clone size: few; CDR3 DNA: TGCAGTGCTACCGAGCGGGGGAGCTCCTACGAGCAGTACTTC; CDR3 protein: CSATERGSSYEQYF
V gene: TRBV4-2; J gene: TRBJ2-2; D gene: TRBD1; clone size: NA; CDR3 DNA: TGTGCCAGCAGCCAAGGGACAGGGTCCGGGGAGCTGTTTTTT; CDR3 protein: CASSQGTGSGELFF
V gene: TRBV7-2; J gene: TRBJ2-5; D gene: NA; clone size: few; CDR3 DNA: TGTGCCAGCAGCCATTTCACCACTGTGGAAGAGACCCAGTACTTC; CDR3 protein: CASSHFTTVEETQYF
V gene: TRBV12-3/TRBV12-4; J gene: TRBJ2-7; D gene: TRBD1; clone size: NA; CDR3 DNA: TGTGCCAGCAGTTTGGGGGACAGAGAAGGGTACGAGCAGTACTTC; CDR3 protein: CASSLGDREGYEQYF
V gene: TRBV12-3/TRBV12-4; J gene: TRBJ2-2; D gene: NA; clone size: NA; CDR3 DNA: TGTGCCAGCAGCCCCGTTGACAGTTGGGGGGAGCTGTTTTTT; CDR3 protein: CASSPVDSWGELFF
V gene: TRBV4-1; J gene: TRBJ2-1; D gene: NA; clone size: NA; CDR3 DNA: TGCGCCAGCAGCCAAATACCAGGGGAGTCCGGTACTGTTGGCTACAATGAGCAGTTCTTC; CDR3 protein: CASSQIPGESGTVGYNEQFF
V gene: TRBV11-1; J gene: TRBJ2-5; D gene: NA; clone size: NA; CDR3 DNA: TGTGCCAGCAGACATACCGACTCTATGGAGACCCAGTACTTC; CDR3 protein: CASRHTDSMETQYF
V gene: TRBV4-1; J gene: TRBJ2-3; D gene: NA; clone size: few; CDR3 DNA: TGCGCCAGCAGCCAATCACTGGGGAGCTACACAGATACGCAGTATTTT; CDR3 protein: CASSQSLGSYTDTQYF
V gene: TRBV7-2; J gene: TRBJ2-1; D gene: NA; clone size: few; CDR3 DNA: TGTGCCAGCAGCTTCACAGGGTATGAGCAGTTCTTC; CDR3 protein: CASSFTGYEQFF
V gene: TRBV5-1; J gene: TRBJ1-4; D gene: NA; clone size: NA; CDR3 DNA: TGCGCCAGCAGCTTGGCCAGCGGGGTGGGAGAAAAACTGTTTTTT; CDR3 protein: CASSLASGVGEKLFF
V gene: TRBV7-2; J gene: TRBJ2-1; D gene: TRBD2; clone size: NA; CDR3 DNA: TGTGCCAGCAGCTTAGTTTTTGGACTAGCGGGTAGGGAGCAGTTCTTC; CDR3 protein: CASSLVFGLAGREQFF
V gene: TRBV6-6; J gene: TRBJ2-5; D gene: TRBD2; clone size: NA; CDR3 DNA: TGTGCCAGCAGTTCTCAATCTAGCGGGGGGCCATTTGGGACCCAGTACTTC; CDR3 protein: CASSSQSSGGPFGTQYF
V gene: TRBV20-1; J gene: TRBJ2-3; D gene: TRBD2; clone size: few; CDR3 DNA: TGCAGTGCCCAACGGGGGGGTACGCAGTATTTT; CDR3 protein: CSAQRGGTQYF
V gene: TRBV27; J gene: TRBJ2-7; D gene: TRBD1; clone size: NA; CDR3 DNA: TGTGCCAGCAGTCTCTATCCCGGGACAGGAAACTACGAGCAGTACTTC; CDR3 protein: CASSLYPGTGNYEQYF
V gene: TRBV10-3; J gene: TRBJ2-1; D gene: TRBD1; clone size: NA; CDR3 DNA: TGTGCCACCACACCGGGACAGGGTTACAATGAGCAGTTCTTC; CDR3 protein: CATTPGQGYNEQFF
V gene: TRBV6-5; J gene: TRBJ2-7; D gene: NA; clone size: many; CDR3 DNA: TGTGCCAGCAGCCTTACGACAGAATCCTACGAGCAGTACTTC; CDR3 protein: CASSLTTESYEQYF
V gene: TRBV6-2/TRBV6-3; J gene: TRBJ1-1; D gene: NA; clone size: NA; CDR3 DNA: TGTGCCAGCAGTTACGACTACAGGAACACTGAAGCTTTCTTT; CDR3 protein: CASSYDYRNTEAFF
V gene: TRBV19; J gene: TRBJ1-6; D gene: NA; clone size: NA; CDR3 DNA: TGTGCCAGTAGTATTACTGTGGGTTCACCCCTCCACTTT; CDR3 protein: CASSITVGSPLHF
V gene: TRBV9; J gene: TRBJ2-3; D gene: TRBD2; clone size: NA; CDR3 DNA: TGTGCCAGCAGCGTAGGACTAGCGGCTAGCACAGATACGCAGTATTTT; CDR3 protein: CASSVGLAASTDTQYF
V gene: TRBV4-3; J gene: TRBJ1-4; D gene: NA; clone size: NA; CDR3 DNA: TGCGCCAGCAGCCAAGCATTTCAGAATGAAAAACTGTTTTTT; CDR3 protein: CASSQAFQNEKLFF
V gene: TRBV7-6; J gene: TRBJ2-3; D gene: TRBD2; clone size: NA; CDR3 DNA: TGTGCCAGCAGCTTAGTCGTTCCCTCGACTAGCGCAGATACGCAGTATTTT; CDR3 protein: CASSLVVPSTSADTQYF
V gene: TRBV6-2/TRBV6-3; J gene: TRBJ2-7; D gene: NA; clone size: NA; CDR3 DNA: TGTGCCAGCGGGGGGCAGGATGCCTACGAGCAGTACTTC; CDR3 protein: CASGGQDAYEQYF
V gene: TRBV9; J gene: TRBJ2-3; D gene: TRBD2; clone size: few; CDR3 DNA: TGTGCCAGCAGCGTGACTAGCGGAGTTAGCACAGATACGCAGTATTTT; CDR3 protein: CASSVTSGVSTDTQYF
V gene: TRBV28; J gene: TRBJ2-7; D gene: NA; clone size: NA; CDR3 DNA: TGTGTCAGCAGTTTACGGGGCAGTACCTACGAGCAGTACTTC; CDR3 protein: CVSSLRGSTYEQYF
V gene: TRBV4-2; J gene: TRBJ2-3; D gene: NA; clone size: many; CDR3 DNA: TGTGCCAGCAGCCAAGAGGGAAGCGTATCCACAGATACGCAGTATTTT; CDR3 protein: CASSQEGSVSTDTQYF
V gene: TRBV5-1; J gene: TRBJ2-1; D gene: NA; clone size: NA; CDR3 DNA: TGCGCCAGCAGCTTGGAAGGTCCTCGCTCCCACAATGAGCAGTTCTTC; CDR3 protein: CASSLEGPRSHNEQFF
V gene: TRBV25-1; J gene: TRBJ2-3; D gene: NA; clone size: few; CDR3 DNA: TGTGCCAGCAGTGAAGTGGGGACGACAGATACGCAGTATTTT; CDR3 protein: CASSEVGTTDTQYF
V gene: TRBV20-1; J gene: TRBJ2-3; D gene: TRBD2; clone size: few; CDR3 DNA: TGCAGTGCTATGGGGGGGGGCACAGATACGCAGTATTTT; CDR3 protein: CSAMGGGTDTQYF
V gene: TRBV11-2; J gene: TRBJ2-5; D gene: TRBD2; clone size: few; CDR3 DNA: TGTGCCAGCAGCTTCAATCTAGCGGGGGGATTACAAGAGACCCAGTACTTC; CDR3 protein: CASSFNLAGGLQETQYF
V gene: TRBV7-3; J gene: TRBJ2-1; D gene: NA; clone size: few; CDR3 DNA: TGTGCCAGCAGCTTAAATAGGGGGGTGAAGTTCTTC; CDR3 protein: CASSLNRGVKFF
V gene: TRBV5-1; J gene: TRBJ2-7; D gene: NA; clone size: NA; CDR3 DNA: TGCGCCAGCAGCTTGGTGTATTCACGGGGCGGAGAGCAGTACTTC; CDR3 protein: CASSLVYSRGGEQYF
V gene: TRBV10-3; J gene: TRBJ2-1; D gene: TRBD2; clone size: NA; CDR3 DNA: TGTGCCATCAGTGAAAGCGGGGGCAAGAATGAGCAGTTCTTC; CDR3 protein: CAISESGGKNEQFF